The sequence of this TCR beta chain was determined in a study of shared clonotypes between healthy human individuals. This clone was counted a few times. TCRdb keeps only in-frame clones here, not all; method: immunoSEQ multiplex PCR. Here the sample spans about 1,800,000 clones, about 95% being singletons. Germline V gene sequence: CDR1 SEHNR, CDR2 FQNEAQ (reference sequence). V was shortened by 2 bases and J by 5 bases, with 12 bases between the two germline ends. This CDR3 has 14 amino acids. CD45RO-negative, CCR7-selected cells formed the naive CD8 fraction, which excluded terminally differentiated effector memory CD45RA+ cells.

This clonotype originated in a man aged 18 to 30 in good health. What was sequenced was naive CD8+ T cells sorted from blood. The chain is built from TRBV7-9 and TRBJ1-2; perhaps TRBD1 as D (6 bases). CDR3 residues: CASSLPPGHYGYTF. CDR3 DNA: TGTGCCAGCAGCTTACCTCCGGGACATTATGGCTACACCTTC.